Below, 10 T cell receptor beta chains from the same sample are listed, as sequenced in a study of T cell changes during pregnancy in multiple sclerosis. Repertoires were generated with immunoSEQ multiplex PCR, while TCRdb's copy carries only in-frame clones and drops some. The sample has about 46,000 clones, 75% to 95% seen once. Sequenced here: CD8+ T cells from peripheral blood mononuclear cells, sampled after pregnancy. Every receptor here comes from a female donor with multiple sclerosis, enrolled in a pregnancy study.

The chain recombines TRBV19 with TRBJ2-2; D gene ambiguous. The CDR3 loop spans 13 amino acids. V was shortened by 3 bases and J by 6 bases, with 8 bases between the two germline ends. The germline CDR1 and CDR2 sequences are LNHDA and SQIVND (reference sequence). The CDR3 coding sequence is TGTGCCAGTAGTATCAGTCTTTCCGGGGAGCTGTTTTTT. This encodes CASSISLSGELFF.

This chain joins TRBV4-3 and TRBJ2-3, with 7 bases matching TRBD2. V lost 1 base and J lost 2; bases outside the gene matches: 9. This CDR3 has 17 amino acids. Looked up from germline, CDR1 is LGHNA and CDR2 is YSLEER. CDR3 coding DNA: TGCGCCAGCAGCCAAGCGGCTCTAGCGGCATACACAGATACGCAGTATTTT. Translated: CASSQAALAAYTDTQYF.

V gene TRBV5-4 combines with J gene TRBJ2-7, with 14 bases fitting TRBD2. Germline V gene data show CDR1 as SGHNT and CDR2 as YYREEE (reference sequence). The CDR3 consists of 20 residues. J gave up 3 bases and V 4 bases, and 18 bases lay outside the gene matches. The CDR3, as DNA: TGTGCCAGCAGCGGGAACTCCCCCGGGACTAGCGGGAGTAATGTCTACGAGCAGTACTTC. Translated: CASSGNSPGTSGSNVYEQYF.

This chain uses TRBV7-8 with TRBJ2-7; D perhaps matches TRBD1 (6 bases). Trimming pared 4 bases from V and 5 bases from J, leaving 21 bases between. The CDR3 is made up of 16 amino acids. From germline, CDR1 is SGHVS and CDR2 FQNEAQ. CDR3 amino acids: CASSSLPTGYFDEQYF. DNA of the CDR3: TGTGCCAGCAGCTCACTACCTACAGGGTATTTCGACGAGCAGTACTTC. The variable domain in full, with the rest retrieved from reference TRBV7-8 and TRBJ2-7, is GAGVSQSPRYKVAKRGQDVALRCDPISGHVSLFWYQQALGQGPEFLTYFQNEAQLDKSGLPSDRFFAERPEGSVSTLKIQRTQQEDSAVYLCASSSLPTGYFDEQYFGPGTRLTVT.

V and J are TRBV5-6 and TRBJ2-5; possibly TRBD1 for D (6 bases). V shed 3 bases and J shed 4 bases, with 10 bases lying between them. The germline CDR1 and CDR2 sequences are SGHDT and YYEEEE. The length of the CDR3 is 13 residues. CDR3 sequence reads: CASSWTEGETQYF. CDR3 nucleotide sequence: TGTGCCAGCAGCTGGACAGAGGGAGAGACCCAGTACTTC.

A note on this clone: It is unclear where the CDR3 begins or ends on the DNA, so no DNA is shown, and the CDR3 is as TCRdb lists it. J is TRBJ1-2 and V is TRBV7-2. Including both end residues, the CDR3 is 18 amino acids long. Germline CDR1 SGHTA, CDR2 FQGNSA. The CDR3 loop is CASSLRFLAQEDHYGYTF.

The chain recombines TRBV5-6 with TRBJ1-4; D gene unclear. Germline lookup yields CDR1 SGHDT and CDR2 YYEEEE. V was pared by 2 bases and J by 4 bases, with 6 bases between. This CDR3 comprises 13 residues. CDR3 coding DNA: TGTGCCAGCAGCTTCGGGGATAATGAAAAACTGTTTTTT. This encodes CASSFGDNEKLFF.

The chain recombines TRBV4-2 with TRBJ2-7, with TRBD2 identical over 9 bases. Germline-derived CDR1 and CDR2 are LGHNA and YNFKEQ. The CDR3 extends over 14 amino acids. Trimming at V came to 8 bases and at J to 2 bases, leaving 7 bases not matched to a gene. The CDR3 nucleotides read TGTGCCAGCCGAAGCGGGAGGTTCGCCTACGAGCAGTACTTC. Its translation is CASRSGRFAYEQYF.

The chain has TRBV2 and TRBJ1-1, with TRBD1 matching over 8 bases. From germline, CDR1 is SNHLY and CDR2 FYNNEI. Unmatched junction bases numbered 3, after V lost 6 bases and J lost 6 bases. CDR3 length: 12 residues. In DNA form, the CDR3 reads TGTGCCAGCAGCTGGACAGGGCCTGAAGCTTTCTTT. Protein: CASSWTGPEAFF.

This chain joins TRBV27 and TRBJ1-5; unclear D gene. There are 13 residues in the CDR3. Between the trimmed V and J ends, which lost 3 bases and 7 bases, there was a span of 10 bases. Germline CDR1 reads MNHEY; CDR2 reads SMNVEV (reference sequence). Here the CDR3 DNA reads TGTGCCAGCAGTTTCAGATCTAGGCAGCCCCAGCATTTT. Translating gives CASSFRSRQPQHF.